These T cell receptor beta chains were read from a single sample in a study of blood T cell repertoires in COVID-19. The repertoire was sequenced with immunoSEQ multiplex PCR; TCRdb's copy has only in-frame clones and lacks some. The sample includes some 180,000 clones, approximately 86% seen only once; the top ten take approximately 7.6%. Sequencing input: peripheral blood. The origin of the receptors is a woman of 80 years or more with COVID-19, enrolled during active disease. Each CDR3 is given with its conserved first and last residue. A D gene is named only where the DNA matches it firmly. Size tells how often a clone was seen (once, few, many) or the class of an expanded clone, and some rows leave it out.

CDR3 | DNA | D | J | size | V
CASSLTSKETQYF | TGCGCCAGCAGCTTGACCTCTAAAGAGACCCAGTACTTC | . | TRBJ2-5 | . | TRBV5-1
CASSFTSGGTDTQYF | TGTGCCAGCAGTTTTACTAGCGGGGGAACAGATACGCAGTATTTT | TRBD2 | TRBJ2-3 | . | TRBV3-1/TRBV3-2
CASSPGLATRGGQFF | TGTGCCAGCAGCCCGGGACTAGCTACCCGAGGGGGGCAGTTCTTC | TRBD2 | TRBJ2-1 | . | TRBV7-9
CASTKDSSYAYNYGYTF | TGTGCCAGTACCAAGGACAGCTCCTACGCCTATAACTATGGCTACACCTTC | . | TRBJ1-2 | . | TRBV19
CASSQGGQLNTEAFF | TGTGCCAGCAGCCAAGGGGGCCAATTAAACACTGAAGCTTTCTTT | . | TRBJ1-1 | . | TRBV3-1/TRBV3-2
CASSTTRPAGGQWTGELFF | TGTGCCAGCAGCACCACCCGGCCAGCGGGGGGGCAGTGGACCGGGGAGCTGTTTTTT | TRBD2 | TRBJ2-2 | . | TRBV7-9
CASSYSRHEQFF | TGTGCCAGCAGTTACTCGAGGCATGAGCAGTTCTTC | . | TRBJ2-1 | few | TRBV6-5
CASSITGLGDTQYF | TGTGCCAGCAGCATTACGGGGTTGGGAGATACGCAGTATTTT | . | TRBJ2-3 | . | TRBV2
CASSLSGRDNEQFF | TGTGCCAGCTCACTTAGCGGGAGAGACAATGAGCAGTTCTTC | TRBD2 | TRBJ2-1 | . | TRBV18
CASKEGNSNQPQHF | TGCGCCAGCAAGGAGGGTAATAGCAATCAGCCCCAGCATTTT | . | TRBJ1-5 | few | TRBV5-1
CASSEAGGLTEAFF | TGTGCCAGCAGTGAAGCCGGGGGGCTCACTGAAGCTTTCTTT | . | TRBJ1-1 | . | TRBV2
CASSVPSGQILDEQYF | TGTGCCAGCAGTGTCCCTAGCGGGCAGATTCTTGACGAGCAGTACTTC | TRBD2 | TRBJ2-7 | few | TRBV6-1
CASSPSATQGNTIYF | TGTGCCAGCTCACCATCAGCCACACAGGGAAACACCATATATTTT | . | TRBJ1-3 | . | TRBV18
CATSDEPAGGKGNTIYF | TGTGCCACCAGTGATGAGCCTGCCGGAGGGAAAGGAAACACCATATATTTT | . | TRBJ1-3 | . | TRBV24-1
CASSEGAVGNQPQHF | TGTGCCAGCAGTGAAGGGGCTGTTGGCAATCAGCCCCAGCATTTT | . | TRBJ1-5 | medium-sized | TRBV2
CASSERGSPLHF | TGTGCCAGCAGTGAAAGGGGGTCACCCCTCCACTTT | . | TRBJ1-6 | . | TRBV2
CASSQNRVRRNTEAFF | TGTGCCAGCAGCCAAAACAGGGTGAGGAGGAACACTGAAGCTTTCTTT | . | TRBJ1-1 | . | TRBV3-1/TRBV3-2
CASRLNRGGYTF | TGTGCCAGCAGACTCAACAGGGGCGGCTACACCTTC | TRBD1 | TRBJ1-2 | . | TRBV27
CASSPGSGGAYNEQFF | TGTGCCAGCAGCCCCGGAAGCGGGGGGGCTTACAATGAGCAGTTCTTC | TRBD2 | TRBJ2-1 | . | TRBV3-1/TRBV3-2
CASSPQGMDEKLFF | TGTGCCAGCAGTCCACAGGGAATGGATGAAAAACTGTTTTTT | . | TRBJ1-4 | . | TRBV3-1/TRBV3-2
CASSHPGGANTEAFF | TGTGCCAGTAGTCACCCAGGGGGCGCGAACACTGAAGCTTTCTTT | TRBD1 | TRBJ1-1 | . | TRBV19